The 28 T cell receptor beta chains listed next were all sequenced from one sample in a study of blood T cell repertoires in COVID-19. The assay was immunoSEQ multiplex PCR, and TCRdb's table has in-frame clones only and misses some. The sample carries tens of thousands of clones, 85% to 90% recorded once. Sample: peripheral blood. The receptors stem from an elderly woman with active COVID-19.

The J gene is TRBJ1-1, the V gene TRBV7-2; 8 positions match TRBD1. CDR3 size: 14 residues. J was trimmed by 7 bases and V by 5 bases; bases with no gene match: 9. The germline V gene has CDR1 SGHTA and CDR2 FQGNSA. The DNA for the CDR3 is TGTGCCAGCAGCGTCACAGGGGGAAGGAGTGAAGCTTTCTTT. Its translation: CASSVTGGRSEAFF. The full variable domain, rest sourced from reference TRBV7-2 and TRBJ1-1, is GAGVSQSPSNKVTEKGKDVELRCDPISGHTALYWYRQSLGQGLEFLIYFQGNSAPDKSGLPSDRFSAERTGGSVSTLTIQRTQQEDSAVYLCASSVTGGRSEAFFGQGTRLTVV.

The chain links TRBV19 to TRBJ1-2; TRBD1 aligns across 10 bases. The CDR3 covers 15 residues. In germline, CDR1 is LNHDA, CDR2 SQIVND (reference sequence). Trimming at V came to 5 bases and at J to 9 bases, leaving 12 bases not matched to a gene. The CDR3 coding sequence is TGTGCCAGTAGTTTCCGCGGACAGGGGGTTTCGCGCTACACCTTC. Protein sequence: CASSFRGQGVSRYTF. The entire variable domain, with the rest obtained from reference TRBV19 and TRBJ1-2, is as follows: DGGITQSPKYLFRKEGQNVTLSCEQNLNHDAMYWYRQDPGQGLRLIYYSQIVNDFQKGDIAEGYSVSREKKESFPLTVTSAQKNPTAFYLCASSFRGQGVSRYTFGSGTRLTVV.

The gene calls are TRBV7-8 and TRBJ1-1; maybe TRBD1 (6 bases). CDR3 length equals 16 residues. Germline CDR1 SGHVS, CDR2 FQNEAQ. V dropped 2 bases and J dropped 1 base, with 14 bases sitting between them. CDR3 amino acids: CASSLFGPGANTEAFF. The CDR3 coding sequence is TGTGCCAGCAGCTTATTCGGACCAGGGGCGAACACTGAAGCTTTCTTT.

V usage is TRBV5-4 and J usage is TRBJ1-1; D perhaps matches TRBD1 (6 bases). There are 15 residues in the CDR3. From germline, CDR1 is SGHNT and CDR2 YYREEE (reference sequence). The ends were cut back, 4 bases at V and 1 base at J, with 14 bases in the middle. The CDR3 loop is CASSPRRQENTEAFF. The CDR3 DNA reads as TGTGCCAGCAGCCCTAGGAGACAGGAGAACACTGAAGCTTTCTTT.

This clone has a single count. CDR3 nucleotide sequence: TGTGCCAGTAGTATCAGTAACGTGTGGGATACGCAGTATTTT. Protein product: CASSISNVWDTQYF. The chain is built from TRBV19 and TRBJ2-3; D remains ambiguous. V lost 3 bases and J 6 bases, leaving 13 bases between the germline ends. CDR1 is LNHDA, CDR2 SQIVND, per germline (reference sequence). The CDR3 is 14 amino acids. Combining the CDR3 with reference TRBV19 and TRBJ2-3 gives the whole variable domain DGGITQSPKYLFRKEGQNVTLSCEQNLNHDAMYWYRQDPGQGLRLIYYSQIVNDFQKGDIAEGYSVSREKKESFPLTVTSAQKNPTAFYLCASSISNVWDTQYFGPGTRLTVL.

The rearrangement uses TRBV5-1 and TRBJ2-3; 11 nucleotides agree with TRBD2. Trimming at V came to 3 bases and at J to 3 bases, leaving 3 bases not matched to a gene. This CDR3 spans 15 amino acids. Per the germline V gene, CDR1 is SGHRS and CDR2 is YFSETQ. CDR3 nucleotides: TGCGCCAGCAGCTGGACTAGCGGGTCTACAGATACGCAGTATTTT. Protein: CASSWTSGSTDTQYF.

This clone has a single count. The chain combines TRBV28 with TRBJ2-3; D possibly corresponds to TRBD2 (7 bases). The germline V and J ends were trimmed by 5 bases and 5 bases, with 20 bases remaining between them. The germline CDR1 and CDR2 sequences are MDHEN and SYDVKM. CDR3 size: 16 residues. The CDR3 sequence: CASSPWGAGVIDTQYF. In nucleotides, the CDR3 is TGTGCCAGCAGTCCCTGGGGGGCGGGAGTAATAGATACGCAGTATTTT.

CDR3 region: CASSLGSGETQYF. The CDR3, as DNA: TGCGCCAGCAGCTTGGGGTCGGGGGAGACCCAGTACTTC. This sequence joins TRBV5-1 and TRBJ2-5; maybe TRBD2 (5 bases). Trimming removed 0 bases from V and 5 bases from J, with 8 bases in between. The CDR3 consists of 13 residues. Germline CDR1 and CDR2: SGHRS and YFSETQ.

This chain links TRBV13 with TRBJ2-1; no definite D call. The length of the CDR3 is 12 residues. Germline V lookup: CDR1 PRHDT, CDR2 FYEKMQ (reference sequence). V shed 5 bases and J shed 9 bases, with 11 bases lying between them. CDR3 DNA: TGTGCCAGCAGCCACGGGTCGGGTGAGCAGTTCTTC. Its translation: CASSHGSGEQFF. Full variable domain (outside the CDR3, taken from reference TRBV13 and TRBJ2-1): AAGVIQSPRHLIKEKRETATLKCYPIPRHDTVYWYQQGPGQDPQFLISFYEKMQSDKGSIPDRFSAQQFSDYHSELNMSSLELGDSALYFCASSHGSGEQFFGPGTRLTVL.

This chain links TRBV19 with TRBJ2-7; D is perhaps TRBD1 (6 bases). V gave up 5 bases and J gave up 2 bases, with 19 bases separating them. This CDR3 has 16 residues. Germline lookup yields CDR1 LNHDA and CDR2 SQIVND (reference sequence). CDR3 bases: TGTGCCAGTAGTCCCCCCCCGGGACACAGCCCCTACGAGCAGTACTTC. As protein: CASSPPPGHSPYEQYF.

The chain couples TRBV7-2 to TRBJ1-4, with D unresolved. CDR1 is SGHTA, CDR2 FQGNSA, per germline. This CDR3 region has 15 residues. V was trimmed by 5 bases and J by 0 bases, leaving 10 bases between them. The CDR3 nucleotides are TGTGCCAGCAGCGACCCAGGTGCAACTAATGAAAAACTGTTTTTT. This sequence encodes CASSDPGATNEKLFF.

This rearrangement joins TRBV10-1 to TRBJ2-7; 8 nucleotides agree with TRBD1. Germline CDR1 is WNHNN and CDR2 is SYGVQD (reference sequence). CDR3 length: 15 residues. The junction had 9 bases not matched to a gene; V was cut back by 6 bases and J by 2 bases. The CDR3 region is CASRGDRPATYEQYF. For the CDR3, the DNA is TGCGCCAGCAGGGGGGACAGGCCTGCGACCTACGAGCAGTACTTC.

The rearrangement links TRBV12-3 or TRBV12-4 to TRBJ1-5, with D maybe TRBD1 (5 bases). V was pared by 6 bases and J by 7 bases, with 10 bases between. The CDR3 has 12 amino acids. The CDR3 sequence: CASSRGTQPQHF. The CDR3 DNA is TGTGCCAGCAGCCGGGGGACGCAGCCCCAGCATTTT.

The CDR3 loop is CASSHPSDSTDTQYF. The CDR3 coding sequence is TGTGCCAGCAGTCACCCCAGCGATAGCACAGATACGCAGTATTTT. The rearrangement links TRBV5-4 to TRBJ2-3; D remains unclear. CDR3 length: 15 residues. Trimming removed 5 bases from V and 0 bases from J, with 13 bases in between. Germline assignment: CDR1 SGHNT and CDR2 YYREEE (reference sequence).

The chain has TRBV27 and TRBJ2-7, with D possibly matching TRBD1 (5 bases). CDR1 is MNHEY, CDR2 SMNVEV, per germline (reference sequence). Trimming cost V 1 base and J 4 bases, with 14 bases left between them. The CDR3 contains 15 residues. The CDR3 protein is CASSLFRDSRYEQYF. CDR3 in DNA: TGTGCCAGCAGTTTATTTCGTGACAGTAGATACGAGCAGTACTTC.

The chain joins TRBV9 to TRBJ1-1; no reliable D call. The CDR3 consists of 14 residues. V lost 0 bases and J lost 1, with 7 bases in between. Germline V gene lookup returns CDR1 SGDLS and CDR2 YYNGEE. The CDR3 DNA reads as TGTGCCAGCAGCGTAGGCGGGCAGAACACTGAAGCTTTCTTT. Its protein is CASSVGGQNTEAFF.

The DNA of the CDR3 is TGTGCCAGCAGTTCCCCCGGACAGCCCAGCTCTGGAAACACCATATATTTT. The encoded protein is CASSSPGQPSSGNTIYF. The chain couples TRBV28 to TRBJ1-3, with D possibly being TRBD1 (6 bases). Germline-derived CDR1 and CDR2 are MDHEN and SYDVKM. V dropped 4 bases and J dropped 0 bases, with 16 bases sitting between them. This CDR3 has 17 amino acids.

CDR3: CASSPGLAGTDTQYF. The CDR3 nucleotides are TGTGCCAGCAGCCCGGGACTAGCTGGGACAGATACGCAGTATTTT. This chain links TRBV3-1 (or the pseudogene TRBV3-2) with TRBJ2-3, with 9 bases aligning to TRBD2. The CDR3 spans 15 residues. J was trimmed by 3 bases and V by 4 bases; bases with no gene match: 5. The germline V gene has CDR1 LGHDT and CDR2 YNNKEL (reference sequence).

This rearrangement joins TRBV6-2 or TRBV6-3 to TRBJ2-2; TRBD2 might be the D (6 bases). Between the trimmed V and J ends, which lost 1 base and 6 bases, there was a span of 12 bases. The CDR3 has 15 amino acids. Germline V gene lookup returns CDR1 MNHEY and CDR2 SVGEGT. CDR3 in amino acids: CASSYWRDVPGELFF. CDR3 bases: TGTGCCAGCAGTTACTGGCGGGATGTCCCCGGGGAGCTGTTTTTT.

The CDR3 reads CASSPGGQSTDTQYF. The DNA for the CDR3 is TGTGCCAGCAGCCCGGGGGGACAGAGCACAGATACGCAGTATTTT. The chain uses TRBV6-2 or TRBV6-3 and TRBJ2-3; either TRBD1 or TRBD2 may supply D (7 bases each). CDR1 and CDR2 from the germline V gene are MNHEY and SVGEGT. There are 15 residues in the CDR3. Trimming cost V 6 bases and J 0 bases, with 13 bases left between them.

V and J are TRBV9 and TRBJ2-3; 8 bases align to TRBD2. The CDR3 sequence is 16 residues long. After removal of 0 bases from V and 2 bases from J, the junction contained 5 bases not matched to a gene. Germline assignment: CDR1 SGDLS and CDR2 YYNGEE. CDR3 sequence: CASSVGTSGPTDTQYF. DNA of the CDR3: TGTGCCAGCAGCGTAGGAACTAGCGGACCCACAGATACGCAGTATTTT.

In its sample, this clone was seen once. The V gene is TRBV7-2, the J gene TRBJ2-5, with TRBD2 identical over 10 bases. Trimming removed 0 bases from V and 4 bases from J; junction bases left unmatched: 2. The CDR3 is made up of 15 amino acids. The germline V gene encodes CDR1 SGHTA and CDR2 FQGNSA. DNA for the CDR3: TGTGCCAGCAGCTTAGCAGCGGGAGGGGGAGAGACCCAGTACTTC. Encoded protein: CASSLAAGGGETQYF.

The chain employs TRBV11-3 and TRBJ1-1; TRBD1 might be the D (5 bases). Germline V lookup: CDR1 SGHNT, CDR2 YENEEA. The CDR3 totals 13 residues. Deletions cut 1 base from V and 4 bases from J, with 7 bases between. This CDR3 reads CASSLGRGTEAFF. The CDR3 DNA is TGTGCCAGCAGCTTAGGGAGGGGCACTGAAGCTTTCTTT.

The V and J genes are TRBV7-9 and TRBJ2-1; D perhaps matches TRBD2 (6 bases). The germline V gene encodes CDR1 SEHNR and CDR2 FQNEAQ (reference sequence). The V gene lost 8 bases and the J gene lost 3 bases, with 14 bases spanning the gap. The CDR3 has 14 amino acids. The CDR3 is CASLLEGVYNEQFF. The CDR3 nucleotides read TGTGCCAGCCTACTGGAGGGAGTCTACAATGAGCAGTTCTTC.

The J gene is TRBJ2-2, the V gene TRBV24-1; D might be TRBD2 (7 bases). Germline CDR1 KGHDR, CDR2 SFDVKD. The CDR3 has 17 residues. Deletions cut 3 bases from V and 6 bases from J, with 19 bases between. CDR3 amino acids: CATSDPRGQGRSGELFF. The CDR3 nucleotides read TGTGCCACCAGTGATCCGCGGGGGCAGGGGAGGTCCGGGGAGCTGTTTTTT.

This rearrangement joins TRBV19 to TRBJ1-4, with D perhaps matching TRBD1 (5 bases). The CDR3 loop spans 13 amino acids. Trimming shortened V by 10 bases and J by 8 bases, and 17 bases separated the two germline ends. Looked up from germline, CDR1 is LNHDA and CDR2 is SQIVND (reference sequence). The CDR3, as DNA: TGTGCCACCTCCCGAAAGAGGACAGAAAAACTGTTTTTT. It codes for CATSRKRTEKLFF.

The CDR3 DNA reads as TGTGCCAGCAGCTCTTCGACAGGGCCTGAAGCTTTCTTT. It codes for CASSSSTGPEAFF. V usage is TRBV7-9 and J usage is TRBJ1-1, with 7 bases fitting TRBD1. Germline lookup yields CDR1 SEHNR and CDR2 FQNEAQ (reference sequence). The trim removed 4 bases at V and 6 bases at J, leaving 5 bases unmatched. There are 13 residues in the CDR3.

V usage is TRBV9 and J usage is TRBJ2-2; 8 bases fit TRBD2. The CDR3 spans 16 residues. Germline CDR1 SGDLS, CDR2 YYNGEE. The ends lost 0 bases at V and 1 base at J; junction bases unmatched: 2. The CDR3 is CASSVGAGGNTGELFF. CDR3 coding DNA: TGTGCCAGCAGCGTAGGCGCGGGAGGGAACACCGGGGAGCTGTTTTTT.